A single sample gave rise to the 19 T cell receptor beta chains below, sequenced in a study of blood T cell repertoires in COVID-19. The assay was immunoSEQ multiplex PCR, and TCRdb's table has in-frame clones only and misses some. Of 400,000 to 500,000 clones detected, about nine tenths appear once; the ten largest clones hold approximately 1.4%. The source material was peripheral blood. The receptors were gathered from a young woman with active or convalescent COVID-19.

This CDR3 is CASSGNEAGAFF. The CDR3 region has the DNA TGTGCCAGCAGCGGAAACGAAGCGGGAGCTTTCTTT. V and J are TRBV9 and TRBJ1-1, with unresolved D. Germline CDR1 reads SGDLS; CDR2 reads YYNGEE. The V and J ends lost 3 bases and 10 bases respectively, with 13 bases between them. CDR3 length: 12 amino acids.

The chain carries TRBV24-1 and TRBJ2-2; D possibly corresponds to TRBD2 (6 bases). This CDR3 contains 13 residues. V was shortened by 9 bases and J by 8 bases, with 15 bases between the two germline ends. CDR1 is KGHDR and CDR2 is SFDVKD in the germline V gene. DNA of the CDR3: TGTGCCACCCGGGACTCGGGCATAGGGGAGCTGTTTTTT. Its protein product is CATRDSGIGELFF.

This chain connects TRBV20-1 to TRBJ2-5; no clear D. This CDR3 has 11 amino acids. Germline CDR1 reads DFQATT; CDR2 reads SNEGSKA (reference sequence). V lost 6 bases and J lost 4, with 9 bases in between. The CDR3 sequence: CSAPVPETQYF. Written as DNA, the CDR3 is TGCAGTGCCCCCGTCCCAGAGACCCAGTACTTC.

The CDR3 protein is CASSPPPGHDVYGYTF. CDR3 coding DNA: TGTGCCAGCAGCCCACCACCGGGACACGATGTCTATGGCTACACCTTC. This chain connects TRBV7-9 to TRBJ1-2; tentatively, D is TRBD1 (6 bases). With 5 bases removed from V and 4 bases from J, the gap between germline ends came to 20 bases. The CDR3 has 16 residues. The germline V gene has CDR1 SEHNR and CDR2 FQNEAQ (reference sequence).

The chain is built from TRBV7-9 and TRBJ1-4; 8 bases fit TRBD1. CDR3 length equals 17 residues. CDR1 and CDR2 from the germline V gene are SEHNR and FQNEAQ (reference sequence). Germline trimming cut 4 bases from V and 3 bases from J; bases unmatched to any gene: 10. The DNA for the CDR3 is TGTGCCAGCAGCTCCTTCAGGCAGGGGGCGCCTAATGAAAAACTGTTTTTT. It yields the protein CASSSFRQGAPNEKLFF.

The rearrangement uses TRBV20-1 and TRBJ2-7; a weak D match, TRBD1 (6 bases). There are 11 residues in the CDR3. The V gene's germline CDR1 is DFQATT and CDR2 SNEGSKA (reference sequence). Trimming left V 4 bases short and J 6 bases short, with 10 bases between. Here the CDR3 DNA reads TGCAGTGCTAAAACAGGGTCCGAGCAGTACTTC. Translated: CSAKTGSEQYF.

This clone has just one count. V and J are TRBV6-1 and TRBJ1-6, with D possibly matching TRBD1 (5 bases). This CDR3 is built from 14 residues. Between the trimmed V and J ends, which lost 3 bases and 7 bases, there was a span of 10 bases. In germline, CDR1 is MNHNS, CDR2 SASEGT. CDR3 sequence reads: CASSDRVSNSPLHF. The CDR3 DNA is TGTGCCAGCAGTGACAGGGTATCGAATTCACCCCTCCACTTT.

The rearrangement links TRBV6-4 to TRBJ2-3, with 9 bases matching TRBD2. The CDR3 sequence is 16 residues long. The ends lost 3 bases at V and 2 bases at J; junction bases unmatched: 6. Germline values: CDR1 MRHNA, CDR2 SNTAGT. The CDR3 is CASSDRAGGNTDTQYF. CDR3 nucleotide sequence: TGTGCCAGCAGTGATCGTGCGGGAGGGAACACAGATACGCAGTATTTT.

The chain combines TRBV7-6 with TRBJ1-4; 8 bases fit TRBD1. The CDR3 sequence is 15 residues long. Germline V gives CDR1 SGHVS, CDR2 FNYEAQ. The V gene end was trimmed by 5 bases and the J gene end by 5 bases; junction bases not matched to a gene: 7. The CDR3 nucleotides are TGTGCCAGCAGCGGGATACAGGGGGGGAATGAAAAACTGTTTTTT. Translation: CASSGIQGGNEKLFF.

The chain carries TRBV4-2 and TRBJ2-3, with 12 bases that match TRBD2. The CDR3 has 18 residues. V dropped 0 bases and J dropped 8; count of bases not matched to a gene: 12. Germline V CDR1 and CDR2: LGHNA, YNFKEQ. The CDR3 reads CASSQDHASGRAPGTQYF. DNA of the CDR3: TGTGCCAGCAGCCAAGATCACGCTAGCGGGAGGGCTCCGGGTACGCAGTATTTT.

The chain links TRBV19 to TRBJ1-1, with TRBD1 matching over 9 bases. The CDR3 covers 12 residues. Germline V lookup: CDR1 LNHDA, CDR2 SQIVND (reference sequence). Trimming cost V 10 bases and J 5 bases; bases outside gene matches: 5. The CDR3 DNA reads TGTGCCACGACAGGGGGGGTGACTGAAGCTTTCTTT. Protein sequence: CATTGGVTEAFF. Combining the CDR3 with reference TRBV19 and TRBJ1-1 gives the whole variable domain DGGITQSPKYLFRKEGQNVTLSCEQNLNHDAMYWYRQDPGQGLRLIYYSQIVNDFQKGDIAEGYSVSREKKESFPLTVTSAQKNPTAFYLCATTGGVTEAFFGQGTRLTVV.

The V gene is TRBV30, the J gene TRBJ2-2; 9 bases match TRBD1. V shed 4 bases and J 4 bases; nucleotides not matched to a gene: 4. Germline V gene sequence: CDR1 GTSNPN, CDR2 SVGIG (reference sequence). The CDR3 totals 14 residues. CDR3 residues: CAWKEQGATGELFF. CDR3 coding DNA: TGTGCCTGGAAAGAACAGGGGGCCACCGGGGAGCTGTTTTTT.

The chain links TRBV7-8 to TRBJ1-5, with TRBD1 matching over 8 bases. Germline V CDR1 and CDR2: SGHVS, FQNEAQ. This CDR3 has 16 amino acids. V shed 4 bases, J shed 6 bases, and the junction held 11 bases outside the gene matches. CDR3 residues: CASSSLDRAESQPQHF. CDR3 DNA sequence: TGTGCCAGCAGCTCCCTGGACAGGGCGGAGAGTCAGCCCCAGCATTTT.

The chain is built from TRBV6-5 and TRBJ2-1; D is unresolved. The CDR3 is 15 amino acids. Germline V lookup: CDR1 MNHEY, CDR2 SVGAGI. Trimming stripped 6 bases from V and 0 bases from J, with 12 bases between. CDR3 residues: CASRRSSSSYNEQFF. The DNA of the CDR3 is TGTGCCAGCAGGAGGAGTTCGAGCTCCTACAATGAGCAGTTCTTC.

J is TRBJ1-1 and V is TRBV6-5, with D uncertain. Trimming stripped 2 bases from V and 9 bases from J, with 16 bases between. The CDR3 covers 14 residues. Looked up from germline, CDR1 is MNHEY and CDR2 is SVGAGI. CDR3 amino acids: CASSYGWEVSQAFF. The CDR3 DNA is TGTGCCAGCAGTTACGGTTGGGAGGTTTCACAAGCTTTCTTT.

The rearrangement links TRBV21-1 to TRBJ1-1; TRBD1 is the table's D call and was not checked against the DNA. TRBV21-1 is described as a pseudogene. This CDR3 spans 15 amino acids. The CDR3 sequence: CASANGLETVPEAFF. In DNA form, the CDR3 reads TGTGCCAGCGCCAACGGGCTGGAGACAGTCCCTGAAGCTTTCTTT.

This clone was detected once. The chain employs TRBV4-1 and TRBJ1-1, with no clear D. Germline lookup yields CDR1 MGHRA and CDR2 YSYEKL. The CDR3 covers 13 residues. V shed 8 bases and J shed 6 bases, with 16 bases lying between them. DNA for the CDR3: TGCGCCAGCCTTACGAGGATTGGCGCTGAAGCTTTCTTT. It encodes CASLTRIGAEAFF.

CDR3 loop: CASSLPLESGEQYF. CDR3 DNA sequence: TGCGCCAGCAGCTTGCCGCTAGAGTCCGGCGAGCAGTACTTC. V is TRBV5-1 and J is TRBJ2-7; D not resolved. The germline CDR1 and CDR2 sequences are SGHRS and YFSETQ. V lost 1 base and J 6 bases, leaving 14 bases between the germline ends. The CDR3 totals 14 residues.

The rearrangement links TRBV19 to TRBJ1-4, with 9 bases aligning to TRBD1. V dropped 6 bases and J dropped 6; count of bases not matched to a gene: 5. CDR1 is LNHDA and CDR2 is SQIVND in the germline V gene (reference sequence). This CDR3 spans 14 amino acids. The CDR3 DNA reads TGTGCCAGTAGAACAGGGGGCGGGGATGAAAAACTGTTTTTT. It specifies CASRTGGGDEKLFF.